The text below deals with one T cell receptor (beta chain). The antigen is undetermined. The data are from a study of blood T cells in healthy people across ages. Overall study results and limits: Both naive CD4+ cell counts and diversity were greater in long-lived donors than in aged donors. While age rose, TCR beta diversity per million T cells dropped in a roughly linear way. Unsorted PBMC material precluded a definitive naive versus antigen-experienced comparison.

For the second PCR, which ran for 7 to 11 cycles, a sample-barcoded 5' primer and a J-beta primer mix were used. TCRdb processed the 5' RACE reads anew with MiXCR; each CDR3 protein has one entry. The sample consists of roughly 800,000 distinct CDR3 sequences, nearly 60% of them appearing once. Germline V gene lookup returns CDR1 SGHTA and CDR2 FQGTGA. This CDR3 has 16 amino acids. With 4 bases removed from V and 4 bases from J, the gap between germline ends came to 17 bases. Samples each yielded at least 6 micrograms of total RNA. The chain joins TRBV7-3 to TRBJ2-1; D is possibly TRBD1 (5 bases). Material: blood. This TCR was recovered from a man under 40 in good health. CDR3 in amino acids: CASSSFPSDTYNEQFF. The CDR3 nucleotides are TGTGCCAGCAGCTCCTTTCCTTCGGACACGTACAATGAGCAGTTCTTC. Together with reference TRBV7-3 and TRBJ2-1, the CDR3 gives the full variable domain: GAGVSQTPSNKVTEKGKYVELRCDPISGHTALYWYRQSLGQGPEFLIYFQGTGAADDSGLPNDRFFAVRPEGSVSTLKIQRTERGDSAVYLCASSSFPSDTYNEQFFGPGTRLTVL.